The rows below give T cell receptor beta chains drawn from one sample of a study of blood T cell repertoires in COVID-19. Some clones are missing from TCRdb's copy, which holds only in-frame ones; the method was immunoSEQ multiplex PCR. The sample consists of 130,000 to 150,000 clones, 85% of them appearing once. The sequenced material came from peripheral blood. These receptors all come from a woman between 40 and 50 years old with active or convalescent COVID-19. Each CDR3 is given with its conserved first and last residue. A D gene is named only where the DNA matches it firmly. Some rows have no size entry. The others give once, few or many, or a class for an expanded clone.

D gene	V gene	clone size	J gene	CDR3 protein	CDR3 DNA
.	TRBV2	.	TRBJ1-2	CASSQGREGYTF	TGTGCCAGCAGTCAGGGTCGTGAGGGCTACACCTTC
.	TRBV29-1	.	TRBJ2-2	CSVEEGGEGMTGELFF	TGCAGCGTTGAAGAGGGCGGCGAGGGTATGACCGGGGAGCTGTTTTTT
.	TRBV7-2	.	TRBJ1-2	CASTSLTTDYGYTF	TGTGCCAGCACCTCACTGACGACAGACTATGGCTACACCTTC
.	TRBV27	.	TRBJ1-1	CASSLFGVGGTEAFF	TGTGCCAGCAGTTTATTTGGGGTGGGAGGCACTGAAGCTTTCTTT
.	TRBV6-1	few	TRBJ2-5	CASSDRVETQYF	TGTGCCAGCAGTGACAGGGTAGAGACCCAGTACTTC
TRBD2	TRBV19	.	TRBJ2-7	CASSSPGLGPYEQYF	TGTGCCAGTAGTTCACCGGGACTAGGTCCCTACGAGCAGTACTTC
.	TRBV7-2	few	TRBJ1-2	CASSLTDSSLNGYTF	TGTGCCAGCAGCCTTACGGACAGCAGTCTTAACGGCTACACCTTC
.	TRBV6-2/TRBV6-3	.	TRBJ2-5	CASSRGLKDPPSETQYF	TGTGCCAGCAGCAGGGGACTTAAAGACCCACCCTCAGAGACCCAGTACTTC
TRBD1	TRBV5-6	.	TRBJ2-2	CASSLVGTGSSGELFF	TGTGCCAGCAGCTTGGTGGGGACAGGGTCGTCCGGGGAGCTGTTTTTT
.	TRBV7-2	few	TRBJ1-2	CASSFFRVNSGGYTF	TGTGCCAGCAGCTTTTTTAGGGTGAATTCGGGAGGCTACACCTTC
.	TRBV28	.	TRBJ1-1	CASREQGGSTEAFF	TGTGCCAGCAGAGAGCAGGGAGGAAGCACTGAAGCTTTCTTT
.	TRBV2	once	TRBJ1-3	CASSRRDTSSGNTIYF	TGTGCCAGCAGCCGCCGGGACACCAGCTCTGGAAACACCATATATTTT
TRBD1	TRBV19	.	TRBJ1-6	CASTEQGTGYSPLHF	TGTGCCAGTACCGAACAGGGGACAGGCTATTCACCCCTCCACTTT
.	TRBV18	once	TRBJ2-3	CASSRDSNTDTQYF	TGTGCCAGCTCTCGCGACAGTAACACAGATACGCAGTATTTT
TRBD1	TRBV28	.	TRBJ2-5	CASRKQGAETQYF	TGTGCCAGCAGAAAACAGGGGGCGGAGACCCAGTACTTC
TRBD2	TRBV7-2	once	TRBJ2-7	CASSRLTSGLSYEQYF	TGTGCCAGCAGTCGCCTGACTAGCGGACTCTCCTACGAGCAGTACTTC
TRBD1	TRBV7-9	.	TRBJ2-1	CASSAGTGRQNEQFF	TGTGCCAGCAGCGCGGGGACAGGGAGACAAAATGAGCAGTTCTTC
.	TRBV3-1/TRBV3-2	.	TRBJ2-7	CASSQDVTGRYEQYF	TGTGCCAGCAGCCAAGATGTAACAGGAAGATACGAGCAGTACTTC
.	TRBV20-1	once	TRBJ1-2	CSPTRVVGYTF	TGCAGCCCAACCCGGGTGGTCGGCTACACCTTC
.	TRBV18	.	TRBJ1-5	CASSHRPTNSNQPQHF	TGTGCCAGCTCACACAGACCCACGAACAGCAATCAGCCCCAGCATTTT
.	TRBV2	.	TRBJ2-1	CASGGGSYNEQFF	TGTGCCAGCGGGGGAGGCTCCTACAATGAGCAGTTCTTC
TRBD2	TRBV3-1/TRBV3-2	.	TRBJ2-7	CASSPGLASPYEQYF	TGTGCCAGCAGCCCCGGACTAGCGAGCCCCTACGAGCAGTACTTC
.	TRBV5-6	.	TRBJ1-1	CASSLGEETRAFF	TGTGCCAGCAGCTTGGGGGAGGAGACTAGAGCTTTCTTT
TRBD2	TRBV18	.	TRBJ2-3	CASSPGLAITTDTQYF	TGTGCCAGCTCACCGGGACTAGCTATAACCACAGATACGCAGTATTTT
.	TRBV12-5	.	TRBJ1-1	CASGHLDSGNTEAFF	TGTGCTAGTGGCCACCTGGACAGTGGGAACACTGAAGCTTTCTTT
.	TRBV12-3/TRBV12-4	.	TRBJ2-7	CASGGLTYEQYF	TGTGCCAGCGGTGGCCTGACCTACGAGCAGTACTTC
.	TRBV7-8	.	TRBJ2-2	CASSLGRESTGELFF	TGTGCCAGCAGCTTAGGTCGGGAGAGCACCGGGGAGCTGTTTTTT
.	TRBV7-9	.	TRBJ2-2	CASSLAGYRANTGELFF	TGTGCCAGCAGCTTAGCGGGGTACAGGGCGAACACCGGGGAGCTGTTTTTT
.	TRBV27	.	TRBJ1-1	CASRQQGYTEAFF	TGTGCCAGCAGACAACAGGGATATACTGAAGCTTTCTTT
.	TRBV28	.	TRBJ2-7	CASSPGDRPYEQYF	TGTGCCAGCAGCCCAGGGGACCGCCCCTACGAGCAGTACTTC
.	TRBV29-1	.	TRBJ1-2	CSVAQGLNYGYTF	TGCAGCGTTGCGCAGGGGTTAAACTATGGCTACACCTTC
.	TRBV5-1	.	TRBJ2-5	CASSLALFETQYF	TGCGCCAGCAGCTTGGCTCTTTTTGAGACCCAGTACTTC
TRBD1	TRBV5-5	.	TRBJ1-2	CASSRGGGNGYTF	TGTGCCAGCAGCCGAGGAGGGGGCAATGGCTACACCTTC
.	TRBV25-1	.	TRBJ2-7	CASSFAGTYEQYF	TGTGCCAGCAGTTTCGCAGGGACCTACGAGCAGTACTTC
.	TRBV27	.	TRBJ1-4	CASSPLTNEKLFF	TGTGCCAGCAGTCCCCTAACTAATGAAAAACTGTTTTTT
TRBD2	TRBV3-1/TRBV3-2	.	TRBJ2-5	CASSRHPSGGYQETQYF	TGTGCCAGCAGCCGCCACCCCAGCGGGGGATACCAAGAGACCCAGTACTTC
TRBD1	TRBV11-3	.	TRBJ2-2	CAVGTGNTGELFF	TGTGCTGTGGGGACAGGGAACACCGGGGAGCTGTTTTTT
TRBD1	TRBV7-2	.	TRBJ1-6	CASSQGANSYNSPLHF	TGTGCCAGCAGTCAGGGGGCTAACTCCTATAATTCACCCCTCCACTTT
TRBD1	TRBV7-9	.	TRBJ1-2	CASSPPGQSYGYTF	TGTGCCAGCAGCCCCCCGGGACAGTCCTATGGCTACACCTTC
.	TRBV6-6	.	TRBJ1-6	CASKRTVSSPLHF	TGTGCCAGCAAAAGGACAGTTTCTTCACCCCTCCACTTT